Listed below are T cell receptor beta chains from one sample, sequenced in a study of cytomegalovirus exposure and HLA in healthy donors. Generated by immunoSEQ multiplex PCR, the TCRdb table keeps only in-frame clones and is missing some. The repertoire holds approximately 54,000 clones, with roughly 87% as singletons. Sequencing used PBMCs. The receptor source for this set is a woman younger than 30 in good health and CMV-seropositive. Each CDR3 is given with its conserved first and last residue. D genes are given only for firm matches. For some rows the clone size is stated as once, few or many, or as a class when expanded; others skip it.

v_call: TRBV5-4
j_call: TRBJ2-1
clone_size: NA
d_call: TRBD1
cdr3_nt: TGTGCCAGCAGCTCAGGGACAGATAACTCCTACAATGAGCAGTTCTTC
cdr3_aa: CASSSGTDNSYNEQFF

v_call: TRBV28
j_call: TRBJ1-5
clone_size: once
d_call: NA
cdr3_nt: TGTGCCACCCTTGAGGGCAATAGCAATCAGCCCCAGCATTTT
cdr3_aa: CATLEGNSNQPQHF

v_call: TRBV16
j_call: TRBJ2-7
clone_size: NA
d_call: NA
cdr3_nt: TGTGCCAGCAGCCAGGTCAGCTACGAGCAGTACTTC
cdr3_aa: CASSQVSYEQYF

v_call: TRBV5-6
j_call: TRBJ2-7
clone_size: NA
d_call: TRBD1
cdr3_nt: TGTGCCAGCAGCTTGTCGACAGGGGACCCCTACGAGCAGTACTTC
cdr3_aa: CASSLSTGDPYEQYF

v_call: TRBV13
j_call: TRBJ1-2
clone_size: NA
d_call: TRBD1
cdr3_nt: TGTGCCAGCAGCCCCAGAGTCGGGACAGGGGTCCTTAACTATGGCTACACCTTC
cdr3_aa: CASSPRVGTGVLNYGYTF

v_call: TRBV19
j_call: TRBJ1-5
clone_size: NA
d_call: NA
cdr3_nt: TGTGCCAGTAGTACCGACTATGGGTGGTACGGCAATCAGCCCCAGCATTTT
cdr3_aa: CASSTDYGWYGNQPQHF

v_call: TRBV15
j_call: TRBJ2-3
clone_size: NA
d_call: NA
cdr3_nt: TGTGCCACCAGCAGAGTACAGAGCACAGATACGCAGTATTTT
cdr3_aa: CATSRVQSTDTQYF

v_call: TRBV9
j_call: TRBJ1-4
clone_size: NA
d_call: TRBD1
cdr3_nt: TGTGCCAGCAGTGAACAGGGGTTCACAACTAATGAAAAACTGTTTTTT
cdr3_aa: CASSEQGFTTNEKLFF

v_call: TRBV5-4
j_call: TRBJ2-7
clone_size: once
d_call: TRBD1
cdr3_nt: TGTGCCAGCAGCTTCCCGGACAGGGGGTCCTACGAGCAGTACTTC
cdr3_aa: CASSFPDRGSYEQYF

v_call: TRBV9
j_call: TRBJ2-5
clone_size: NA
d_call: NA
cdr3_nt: TGTGCCAGCAGCGTATTTGCGGACCAAGAGACCCAGTACTTC
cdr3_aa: CASSVFADQETQYF

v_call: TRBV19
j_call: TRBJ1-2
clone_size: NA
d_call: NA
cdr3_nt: TGTGCCAGTAGTATAGGACGCGGAGCTAACTATGGCTACACCTTC
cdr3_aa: CASSIGRGANYGYTF

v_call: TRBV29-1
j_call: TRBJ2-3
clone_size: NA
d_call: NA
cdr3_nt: TGCAGCGGTGACGCGGCGGCAGCCACAGATACGCAGTATTTT
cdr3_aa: CSGDAAAATDTQYF

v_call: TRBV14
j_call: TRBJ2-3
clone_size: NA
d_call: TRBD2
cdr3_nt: TGTGCCAGCAGCCGATTAGCGGGGGGGCTCACAGATACGCAGTATTTT
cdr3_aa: CASSRLAGGLTDTQYF

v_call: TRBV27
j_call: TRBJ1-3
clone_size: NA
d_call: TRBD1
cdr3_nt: TGTGCCAGCAGTCCCTTCCCAGCAGGGGGCATAAACACCATATATTTT
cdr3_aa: CASSPFPAGGINTIYF

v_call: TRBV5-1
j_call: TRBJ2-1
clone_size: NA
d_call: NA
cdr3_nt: TGCGCCAGCAGCTTGTCGCGGGTTGAGCAGTTCTTC
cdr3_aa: CASSLSRVEQFF

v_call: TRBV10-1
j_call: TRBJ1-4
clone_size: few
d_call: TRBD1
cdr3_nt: TGCGCCAGGATGACAGGGAGTACTAATGAAAAACTGTTTTTT
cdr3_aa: CARMTGSTNEKLFF

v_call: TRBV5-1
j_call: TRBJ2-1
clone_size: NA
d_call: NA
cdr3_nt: TGCGCCAGCAGCTTGGAAGGACAGATCTACAATGAGCAGTTCTTC
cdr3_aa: CASSLEGQIYNEQFF

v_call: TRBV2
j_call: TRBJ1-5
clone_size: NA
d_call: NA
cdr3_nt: TGTGCCAGCAGTGGGGGGCCTAATCAGCCCCAGCATTTT
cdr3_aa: CASSGGPNQPQHF

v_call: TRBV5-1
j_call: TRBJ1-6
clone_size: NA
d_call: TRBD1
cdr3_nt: TGCGCCAGCAGCCCCGGGACAGGCAAAGATTCACCCCTCCACTTT
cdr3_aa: CASSPGTGKDSPLHF

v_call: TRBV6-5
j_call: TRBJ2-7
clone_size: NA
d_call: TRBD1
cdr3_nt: TGTGCCAGCAGTGAAGGGGGCAGAGCCTACGAGCAGTACTTC
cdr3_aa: CASSEGGRAYEQYF

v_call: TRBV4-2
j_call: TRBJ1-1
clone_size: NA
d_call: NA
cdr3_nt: TGTGCCAGCAGCCAAGCCCTGTTAATGAACACTGAAGCTTTCTTT
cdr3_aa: CASSQALLMNTEAFF

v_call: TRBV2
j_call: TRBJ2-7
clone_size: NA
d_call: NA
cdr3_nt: TGTGCCAGCGCAGAGGGATATTTACGGGAGCAGTACTTC
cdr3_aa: CASAEGYLREQYF

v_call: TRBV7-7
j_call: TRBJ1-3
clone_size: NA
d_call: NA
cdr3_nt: TGTGCTAGCAGCTTAGGAAGACATGGTGCCCAAGGAAACACCATATATTTT
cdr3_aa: CASSLGRHGAQGNTIYF

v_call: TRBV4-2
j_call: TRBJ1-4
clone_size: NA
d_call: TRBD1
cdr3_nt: TGTGCCAGCAGCCATACAGGGGGCGGGGAAAAACTGTTTTTT
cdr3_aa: CASSHTGGGEKLFF

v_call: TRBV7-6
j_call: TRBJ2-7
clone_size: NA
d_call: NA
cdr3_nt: TGTGCCAGCAGCTCGGACAGCAACTACGAGCAGTACTTC
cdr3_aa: CASSSDSNYEQYF

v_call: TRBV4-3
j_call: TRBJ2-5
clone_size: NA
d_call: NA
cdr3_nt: TGCGCCAGCAGCGAAGAACCCAGGCCTGGGGAGACCCAGTACTTC
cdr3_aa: CASSEEPRPGETQYF

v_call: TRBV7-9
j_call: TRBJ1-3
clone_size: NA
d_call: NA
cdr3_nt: TGTGCCAGCAGCTCCAGGGGCTTCTCTGGAAACACCATATATTTT
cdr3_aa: CASSSRGFSGNTIYF

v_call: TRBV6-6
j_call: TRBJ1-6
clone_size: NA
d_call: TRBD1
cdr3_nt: TGTGCCAGCAGTTACTACGACAGGGCTAATTCACCCCTCCACTTT
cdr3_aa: CASSYYDRANSPLHF

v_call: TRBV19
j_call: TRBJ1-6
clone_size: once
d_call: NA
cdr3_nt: TGTGCCAGTAGTATATCGACTGGCTCTTATAATTCACCCCTCCACTTT
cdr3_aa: CASSISTGSYNSPLHF

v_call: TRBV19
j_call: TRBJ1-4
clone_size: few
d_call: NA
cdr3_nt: TGTGCCAGTAGTATACAAGAGGAAGAAGAACTGTTTTTT
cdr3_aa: CASSIQEEEELFF

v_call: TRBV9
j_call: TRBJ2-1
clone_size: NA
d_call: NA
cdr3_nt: TGTGCCAGCAGCGGCCCAAGTAATGAGTTCCAGTTCTTC
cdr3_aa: CASSGPSNEFQFF

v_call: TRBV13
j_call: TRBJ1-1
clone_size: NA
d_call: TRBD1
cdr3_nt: TGTGCCAGCAGCTTCAGACAGGGGAATACTGAAGCTTTCTTT
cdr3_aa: CASSFRQGNTEAFF

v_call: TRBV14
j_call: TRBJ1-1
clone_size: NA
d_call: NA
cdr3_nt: TGTGCCAGCAGCCAAGCATACAGATCGAACACTGAAGCTTTCTTT
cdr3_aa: CASSQAYRSNTEAFF

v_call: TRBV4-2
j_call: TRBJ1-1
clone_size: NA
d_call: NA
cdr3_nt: TGTGCCAGCAGCCGCCTGACACCAACGAACACTGAAGCTTTCTTT
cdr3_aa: CASSRLTPTNTEAFF

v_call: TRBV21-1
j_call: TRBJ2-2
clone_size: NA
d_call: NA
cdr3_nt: TGTGCCGGGCCCAGCGGGGAGCTGTTTTTT
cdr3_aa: CAGPSGELFF

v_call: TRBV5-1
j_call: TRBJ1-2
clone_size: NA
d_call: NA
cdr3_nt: TGCGCCAGCAGCTTGGATCGGGGGGCGTTTGGCTACACCTTC
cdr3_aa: CASSLDRGAFGYTF

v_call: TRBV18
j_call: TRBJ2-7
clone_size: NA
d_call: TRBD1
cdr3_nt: TGTGCCAGCTCACCTCAAACAGGGGACCCCTACGAGCAGTACTTC
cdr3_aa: CASSPQTGDPYEQYF

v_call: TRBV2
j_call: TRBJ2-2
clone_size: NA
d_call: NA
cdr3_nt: TGTGCCAGCAAGCTGGGGGAGGCCGGGGAGCTGTTTTTT
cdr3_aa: CASKLGEAGELFF

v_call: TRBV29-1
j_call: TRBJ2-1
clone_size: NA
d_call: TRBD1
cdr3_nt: TGCAGCGTTGAAGTGTGGGACAGCTCCTACAATGAGCAGTTCTTC
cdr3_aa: CSVEVWDSSYNEQFF

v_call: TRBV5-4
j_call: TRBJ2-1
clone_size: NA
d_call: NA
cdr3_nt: TGTGCCAGCAGCTTGGGGGTGGAGGGAGCGGGTGAGCAGTTCTTC
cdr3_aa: CASSLGVEGAGEQFF

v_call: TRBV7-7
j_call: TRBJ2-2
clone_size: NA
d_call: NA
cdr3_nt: TGTGCTAGCAGCTTTCAGGGCGGCGGGGAGCTGTTTTTT
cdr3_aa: CASSFQGGGELFF

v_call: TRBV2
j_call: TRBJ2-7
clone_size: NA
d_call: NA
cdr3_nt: TGTGCCAGCAGTCCAGACACCCCTTACGAGCAGTACTTC
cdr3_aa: CASSPDTPYEQYF

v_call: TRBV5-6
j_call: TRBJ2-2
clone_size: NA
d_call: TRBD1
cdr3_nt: TGTGCCAGCAGCTCCACCGACAGGGTAGCGATCACCGGGGAGCTGTTTTTT
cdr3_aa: CASSSTDRVAITGELFF

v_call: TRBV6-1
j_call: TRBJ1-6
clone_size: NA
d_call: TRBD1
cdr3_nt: TGTGCCAGCAGCCCCGGACAGGGGTGGAATTCACCCCTCCACTTT
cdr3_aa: CASSPGQGWNSPLHF

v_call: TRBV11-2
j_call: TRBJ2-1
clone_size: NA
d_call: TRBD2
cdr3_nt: TGTGCCAGCAGCGAAACGGGACTAACATACAATGAGCAGTTCTTC
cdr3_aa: CASSETGLTYNEQFF

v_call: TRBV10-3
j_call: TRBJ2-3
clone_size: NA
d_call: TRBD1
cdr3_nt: TGTGCCATCAGTGGACAGGGAACGACAGATACGCAGTATTTT
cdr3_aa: CAISGQGTTDTQYF

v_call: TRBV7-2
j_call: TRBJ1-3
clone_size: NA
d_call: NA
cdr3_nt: TGTGCCAGCAGCGCGACAGCAAACACCATATATTTT
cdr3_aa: CASSATANTIYF

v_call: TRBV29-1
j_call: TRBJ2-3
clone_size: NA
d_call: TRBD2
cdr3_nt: TGCAGCGTTGCTCCCTGGGGGGGGTTGAGCACATCAGATACGCAGTATTTT
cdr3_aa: CSVAPWGGLSTSDTQYF

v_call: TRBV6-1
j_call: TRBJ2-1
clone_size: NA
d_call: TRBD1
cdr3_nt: TGTGCCAGCAGTGGACTCAGGGGGAAGTACAATGAGCAGTTCTTC
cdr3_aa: CASSGLRGKYNEQFF

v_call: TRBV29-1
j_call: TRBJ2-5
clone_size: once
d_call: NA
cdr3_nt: TGCAGCGCCAGAACATATTCATGGGCCAACGCTAAAGAGACCCAGTACTTC
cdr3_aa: CSARTYSWANAKETQYF